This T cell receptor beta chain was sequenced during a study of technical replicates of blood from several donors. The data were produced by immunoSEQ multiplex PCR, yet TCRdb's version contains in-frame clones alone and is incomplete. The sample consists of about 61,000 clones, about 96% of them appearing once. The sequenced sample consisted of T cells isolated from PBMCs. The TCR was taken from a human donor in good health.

The CDR3 loop is CASSLRVANTEAFF. DNA for the CDR3: TGTGCCAGCAGTCTTCGAGTAGCGAACACTGAAGCTTTCTTT. This sequence joins TRBV6-6 and TRBJ1-1; D call uncertain. V was pared by 5 bases and J by 1 base, with 11 bases between. Per germline, CDR1 MNHNY and CDR2 SVGAGI (reference sequence). The CDR3 sequence is 14 residues long.